Sequencing of this T cell receptor beta chain was carried out in a study of T cells in Graves' hyperthyroidism and ophthalmopathy. Findings and caveats of the study: Model-based prediction identified ophthalmopathy a median about 6.8 months prior to its onset. Separating ophthalmopathy from stable hyperthyroidism was achieved by a 13 V-J model.

The authors obtained PBMCs from about 9.5 ml of fresh peripheral blood. TCR beta CDR3 region amplification was performed from RNA transcripts. The HTBI set primed first-round TCR CDR3 RT-PCR. TCRdb re-analysed the multiplex PCR reads in MiXCR, keeping a single row per CDR3 protein. This table has around 270,000 distinct CDR3 sequences, roughly a fifth appearing once. This clonotype has only a few counts. Its antigen is not known. The germline gives CDR1 SGHRS, CDR2 YFSETQ. The CDR3 sequence is 15 residues long. V dropped 1 base and J dropped 6 bases, with 17 bases sitting between them. Sequences were obtained from blood. The rearrangement uses TRBV5-1 and TRBJ2-7, with D hard to call. The sequence came from a man in his fifties with Graves' ophthalmopathy. The CDR3 DNA follows: TGCGCCAGCAGCTTGTACACACAGAGGCGGAGCGAGCAGTACTTC. It yields the protein CASSLYTQRRSEQYF.